The 13 T cell receptor beta chains presented below share a single source sample, sequenced in a study of cytomegalovirus exposure and HLA in healthy donors. The PCR employed 60 Vbeta primers together with 13 Jbeta primers. Generated by immunoSEQ multiplex PCR, the TCRdb table keeps only in-frame clones and is missing some. Seen here are about 86,000 clones, 78% observed once, and the top ten hold 2.5%. Sequenced: PBMCs. Receptors were obtained from a male donor in good health and CMV-seropositive.

The chain joins TRBV14 to TRBJ2-1, with TRBD2 matching over 10 bases. V lost 1 base and J lost 0; bases outside the gene matches: 12. Germline V gene sequence: CDR1 SGHDN, CDR2 FVKESK. The length of the CDR3 is 20 residues. CDR3 coding DNA: TGTGCCAGCAGCCAAGTCCAGGGGCTAGCGGGGGTCCGCTCCTACAATGAGCAGTTCTTC. Translation gives CASSQVQGLAGVRSYNEQFF.

The genes are TRBV28 and TRBJ2-7; D might be TRBD1 (6 bases). Germline-derived CDR1 and CDR2 are MDHEN and SYDVKM. V was cut by 3 bases and J by 0 bases, with 12 bases left in between. This CDR3 comprises 15 residues. CDR3 region: CASSFQLDSSYEQYF. CDR3 coding DNA: TGTGCCAGCAGTTTTCAGCTGGACAGCTCCTACGAGCAGTACTTC.

This sequence joins TRBV11-2 and TRBJ2-7; 8 bases agree with TRBD2. The CDR3 spans 15 residues. After removal of 1 base from V and 3 bases from J, the junction contained 5 bases not matched to a gene. The germline CDR1 and CDR2 sequences are SGHAT and FQNNGV. As DNA, the CDR3 is TGTGCCAGCAGCTTAGTTAGCGGGGCGAACTACGAGCAGTACTTC. It yields the protein CASSLVSGANYEQYF.

This chain connects TRBV7-9 to TRBJ1-5; possibly TRBD1 for D (5 bases). The germline V gene encodes CDR1 SEHNR and CDR2 FQNEAQ (reference sequence). Trimming cost V 4 bases and J 1 base, with 17 bases left between them. CDR3 length: 17 amino acids. In DNA, the CDR3 is TGTGCCAGCAGCTCTGATTCCGGACATCCCAGCAATCAGCCCCAGCATTTT. Encoded protein: CASSSDSGHPSNQPQHF.

This clone occurred once. The V gene is TRBV9, the J gene TRBJ2-3; 7 positions match TRBD2. Germline-derived CDR1 and CDR2 are SGDLS and YYNGEE. The V gene end was trimmed by 4 bases and the J gene end by 4 bases; junction bases not matched to a gene: 6. The CDR3 has 14 amino acids. Here the CDR3 DNA reads TGTGCCAGCAGCCCTGGGACTATTCCAGATACGCAGTATTTT. It is translated as CASSPGTIPDTQYF.

The genes are TRBV7-8 and TRBJ1-5; 9 positions match TRBD1. With V trimmed by 2 bases and J by 7 bases, 12 bases remained unmatched. Germline CDR1 reads SGHVS; CDR2 reads FQNEAQ. There are 17 residues in the CDR3. This CDR3 is CASSLLIRDRVGQPQHF. The CDR3 region has the DNA TGTGCCAGCAGCTTACTTATTCGGGACAGGGTAGGACAGCCCCAGCATTTT.

This clone occurred once. The V gene is TRBV7-9, the J gene TRBJ1-4; D is unclear. Trimming shortened V by 0 bases and J by 7 bases, and 15 bases separated the two germline ends. The CDR3 runs to 16 residues. Germline lookup yields CDR1 SEHNR and CDR2 FQNEAQ (reference sequence). Here the CDR3 DNA reads TGTGCCAGCAGCTTAGCACAGTGGCTGCGGGGTGAAAAACTGTTTTTT. Protein product: CASSLAQWLRGEKLFF. The variable domain in full, with the rest retrieved from reference TRBV7-9 and TRBJ1-4, is DTGVSQNPRHKITKRGQNVTFRCDPISEHNRLYWYRQTLGQGPEFLTYFQNEAQLEKSRLLSDRFSAERPKGSFSTLEIQRTEQGDSAMYLCASSLAQWLRGEKLFFGSGTQLSVL.

The rearrangement uses TRBV4-2 and TRBJ2-1, with D maybe TRBD1 (6 bases). Per germline, CDR1 LGHNA and CDR2 YNFKEQ. Trimming pared 0 bases from V and 2 bases from J, leaving 11 bases between. This CDR3 has 16 amino acids. CDR3 sequence: CASSQEETGAYNEQFF. For the CDR3, the DNA is TGTGCCAGCAGCCAAGAAGAGACAGGAGCCTACAATGAGCAGTTCTTC.

This clone was observed a few times. The CDR3 loop is CASSRQASYEQYF. The CDR3 nucleotides are TGTGCCAGCAGCCGCCAGGCTTCCTACGAGCAGTACTTC. The chain is built from TRBV14 and TRBJ2-5; D gene uncertain. With the DNA end fitting TRBJ2-7 better, the J assignment may be wrong. Germline V gene data show CDR1 as SGHDN and CDR2 as FVKESK. The CDR3 runs to 13 residues.

The rearrangement links TRBV10-3 to TRBJ2-3, with 9 bases lining up with TRBD2. Germline CDR1 reads ENHRY; CDR2 reads SYGVKD. The CDR3 covers 15 residues. The J segment lost 4 bases and the V segment lost 6 bases, leaving 8 bases of the junction unmatched. CDR3 sequence (DNA): TGTGCCATCAGATCCGGGACTAGCCCGCCAGATACGCAGTATTTT. Its translation is CAIRSGTSPPDTQYF.

This clone was observed a few times. The chain employs TRBV4-2 and TRBJ2-7, with D possibly being TRBD2 (6 bases). CDR3 size: 15 residues. The V and J ends lost 2 bases and 0 bases respectively, with 11 bases between them. Per the germline V gene, CDR1 is LGHNA and CDR2 is YNFKEQ. The CDR3 DNA sequence: TGTGCCAGCAGCCAACCTAGCGATAGCTCCTACGAGCAGTACTTC. Protein sequence: CASSQPSDSSYEQYF.

The chain recombines TRBV5-1 with TRBJ2-5, with 8 bases matching TRBD2. CDR1 SGHRS and CDR2 YFSETQ come from the germline V gene. The CDR3 runs to 16 residues. The ends lost 4 bases at V and 3 bases at J; junction bases unmatched: 11. The CDR3 region is CASSTLPSSGKETQYF. The CDR3 DNA reads TGCGCCAGCAGCACATTGCCCAGTAGCGGGAAAGAGACCCAGTACTTC.

The chain links TRBV30 to TRBJ1-3; D is possibly TRBD1 (5 bases). V was cut by 3 bases and J by 3 bases, with 9 bases left in between. CDR1 GTSNPN and CDR2 SVGIG come from the germline V gene (reference sequence). The CDR3 runs 13 residues. The CDR3 loop is CAWRGGFGNTIYF. CDR3 DNA sequence: TGTGCCTGGAGGGGGGGTTTTGGAAACACCATATATTTT. The full variable domain, its missing parts supplied by reference TRBV30 and TRBJ1-3, is SQTIHQWPATLVQPVGSPLSLECTVEGTSNPNLYWYRQAAGRGLQLLFYSVGIGQISSEVPQNLSASRPQDRQFILSSKKLLLSDSGFYLCAWRGGFGNTIYFGEGSWLTVV.